This TCR beta chain was observed in a study of cytomegalovirus exposure and HLA in healthy donors. This CDR3 has 14 residues. Germline CDR1 and CDR2: MDHEN and SYDVKM. With 1 base removed from V and 1 base from J, the gap between germline ends came to 8 bases. Remarks on this clone: Its antigen is undetermined.

Sequencing used immunoSEQ multiplex PCR; TCRdb keeps in-frame clones, though not all of them. The sample has over 150,000 clones, roughly 95% seen once. General study findings and limits: The authors enumerated some 170 TCR beta chains as linked to cytomegalovirus. In vitro experiments confirmed that three CMV-associated chains were specific for CMV antigens. One later analysis, an examination of the 100 to 150 validation repertoires, found that first-cohort TCR clusters tended to co-occur in them.

This TCR came from a woman aged 18 to 35 in good health and CMV-seronegative. This rearrangement joins TRBV28 to TRBJ2-7; D is unresolved. Specimen: PBMCs. In nucleotides, the CDR3 is TGTGCCAGCAGTTTATACCCTAGTTCCTACGAGCAGTACTTC. Protein sequence: CASSLYPSSYEQYF. The entire variable domain, with the rest obtained from reference TRBV28 and TRBJ2-7, is as follows: DVKVTQSSRYLVKRTGEKVFLECVQDMDHENMFWYRQDPGLGLRLIYFSYDVKMKEKGDIPEGYSVSREKKERFSLILESASTNQTSMYLCASSLYPSSYEQYFGPGTRLTVT.